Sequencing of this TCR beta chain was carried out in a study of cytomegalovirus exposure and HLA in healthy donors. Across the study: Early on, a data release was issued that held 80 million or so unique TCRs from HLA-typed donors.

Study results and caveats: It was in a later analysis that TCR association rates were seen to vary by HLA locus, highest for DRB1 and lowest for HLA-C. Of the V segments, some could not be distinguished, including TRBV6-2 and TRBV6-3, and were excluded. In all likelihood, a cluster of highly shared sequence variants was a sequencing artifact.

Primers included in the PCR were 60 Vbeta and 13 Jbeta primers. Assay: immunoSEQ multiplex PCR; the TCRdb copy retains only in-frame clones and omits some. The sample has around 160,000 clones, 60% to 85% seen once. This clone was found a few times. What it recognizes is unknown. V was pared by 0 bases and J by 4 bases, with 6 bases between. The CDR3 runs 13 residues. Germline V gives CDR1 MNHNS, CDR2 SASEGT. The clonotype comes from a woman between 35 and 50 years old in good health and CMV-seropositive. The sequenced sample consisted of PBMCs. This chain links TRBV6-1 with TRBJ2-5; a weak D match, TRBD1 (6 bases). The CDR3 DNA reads TGTGCCAGCAGTGAAGCCAGGGGAGAGACCCAGTACTTC. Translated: CASSEARGETQYF.